The clone carrying this TCR beta chain has more than one count but fewer than ten. Its antigen remains unidentified. The germline CDR1 and CDR2 sequences are SEHNR and FQNEAQ (reference sequence). V lost 2 bases to trimming and J lost 13 bases, with 12 bases between them. The length of the CDR3 is 13 residues. Exclusions: uncontrolled infection, other autoimmune disease, pregnancy, lactation. Authors of the study amplified TCR beta CDR3 regions from RNA transcripts. The HTBI primer set served for first-round RT-PCR of the TCR CDR3. TCRdb processed the multiplex PCR reads anew with MiXCR; each CDR3 protein has one entry. The data show over 650,000 distinct CDR3 sequences, less than 45% seen once. This sample was taken from a study of T cells in Graves' hyperthyroidism and ophthalmopathy. Study results and caveats: Ophthalmopathy got predicted by the model a median approximately six months before its onset. Blood samples included most of the expanded thyroid clonotypes exceeding 0.001. A model of 13 V-J features distinguished ophthalmopathy from stable hyperthyroidism.

Sequencing was done on a sample of peripheral blood or thyroid tissue (not recorded which). The chain combines TRBV7-9 with TRBJ1-6; D perhaps matches TRBD1 (5 bases). This receptor was identified in an adult man with Graves' disease, either hyperthyroidism or ophthalmopathy (not recorded which). The chain's CDR3 is CASSLLGDQPLHF. Written as DNA, the CDR3 is TGTGCCAGCAGCTTATTAGGGGATCAGCCCCTCCACTTT.